This T cell receptor (beta chain) was identified during a study of T-cell memory formation after mild COVID-19. V dropped 1 base and J dropped 2 bases, with 6 bases sitting between them. CDR1 and CDR2 (germline): SEHNR, FQNEAQ (reference sequence). This CDR3 region has 13 residues. Libraries for TCRalpha and TCRbeta carried sample barcodes and unique molecular identifiers via 5'RACE. TCRdb re-called the 5' RACE reads with MiXCR, one entry per CDR3 protein. The sample includes fewer than 700,000 distinct CDR3 sequences, 15% to 20% of them seen just once. This clonotype has more than one count but fewer than ten. Its specificity is unknown. General observations from the study: Cross-reactive memory apparently joined, as some responding clones appeared in pre-infection memory.

The sample consisted of PBMCs or a T cell subset sorted from them (not recorded which). V gene TRBV7-9 combines with J gene TRBJ2-7; D uncertain. The TCR comes from an adult woman who had mild COVID-19 (a few samples of this study predate the infection). Cell type and time point are not known. CDR3 residues: CASSLVKAYEQYF. CDR3 coding DNA: TGTGCCAGCAGCTTAGTAAAGGCCTACGAGCAGTACTTC.